Here is one T cell receptor (beta chain) with its context. Its binding antigen is unknown. No much larger clonotype is one base removed from it; base qualities were not supplied. The data were taken from a study of shared clonotypes between healthy human individuals (dated by TCRdb to between 2020 and 2021). For the wider study: The cohort comprised two women and three men aged 18 to 49 years. For each donor, three plates each were used for CD4 naive and CD4 memory, two plates were used for CD8 naive, and one plate was used for CD8 memory. The study deeply sequenced blood TCR repertoires of five healthy adults to estimate repertoire size and the extent of clonotype sharing between individuals. Different laboratories and diverse techniques were used to prepare libraries and sequence TCR repertoires, to increase sequencing depth and limit assay-specific biases. Leukapheresis yielded between about 0.9 and 8.9 billion PBMCs per donor. Overall results and qualifications from the work: Estimated clonotype richness was generally larger for naive than for memory subsets. Higher generation probabilities were observed for clonotypes shared by all four sorted-subset donors than for non-shared clonotypes. The genetic and exposure-history diversity represented was limited by the small number of donors. Based on pairwise subsampling, the degree of clonotype sharing among donors was expected to be affected by sequencing depth. Across four donors, roughly 5% of naive CD4, roughly 3.4% of naive CD8, 2.3% of memory CD4, and 0.4% of memory CD8 clonotypes were shared. Sampling was limited to blood, and TCR repertoires in tissue likely differ from TCR repertoires in blood. Incomplete sequencing was indicated by rarefaction of sorted-subset datasets, despite the large sequencing depth.

Looking up the germline V gene yields CDR1 SGHTA and CDR2 FQGNSA. The V end gives up 7 bases and the J end 4 bases, leaving 5 bases in the junction not matched to a gene. The cysteine opens and the phenylalanine closes a CDR3 of 14 amino acids. Only CDR3 DNA remains: 42 bases, in frame from the first base. Using the deep immunoSEQ assay, multiplex PCR amplified TCR CDR3 regions from genomic DNA. Extracted genomic DNA from each cell subset was spread evenly across all wells of several immunoSEQ 96-well plates, with each plate serving as a replicate. For sorted subsets, each replicate PCR was loaded with about 0.2 ug genomic DNA, equivalent to 30,000 or so T cell genomes. The purified libraries were quantified using a Qubit 3.0 fluorometer, sized with a Bioanalyzer 2100, and then quantified again using the KAPA Library Quantification kit. Every immunoSEQ 96-well plate was sequenced on a dedicated single-read 150-cycle Illumina NextSeq 550 flow cell. For the original study's pipeline: Because only junctional sequences without quality scores were contained in the immunoSEQ output, filtering matching that applied to full-length reads could not be performed. Sequences were annotated with PyIR, a Python wrapper for IgBLAST v1.9, using IMGT germline references to assign V/J genes and CDR3. Reads were removed for weak V/J assignments (E-value above 1e-6), missing CDR3, stop codons, out-of-frame junctions, or ambiguous translated residues. V3J clonotypes were defined by identical inferred V gene, J gene, and CDR3 amino acid sequence. The percentage overlap between two repertoires was calculated by dividing the number of shared unique clonotypes by the size of the smaller repertoire. Three approaches were used to assess repertoire richness: RTK rarefaction, the Chao1 estimator, and Recon v2.1 estimates of unobserved clonotypes. For all TCRbeta clonotypes obtained by the gDNA method from a few donors, generation probabilities were computed with OLGA. TCRdb took over this immuneACCESS table, retaining in-frame rearrangements with V and J assigned. Such tables are incomplete; in checked studies, under half of the missing clones stem from an unresolved V gene, and the remainder is unexplained. V, J and clone size were drawn from that table, and D and trimming were deduced from the DNA. The sample table lists roughly 1,600,000 clones, less than 99% of them with a count of one. Of the sample, under 0.45% falls within the top ten clones.

The donors were healthy, HIV-negative adults with no recently reported acute infections or vaccinations. Every donor was a Caucasian adult residing in Nashville, Tennessee, USA. CD4+ T cells were enriched by magnetic negative selection, after which naive cells were positively selected on CD45RA and the negative fraction was taken as the memory subset. After blood collection by leukapheresis, PBMCs were isolated using Ficoll-Histopaque density gradient centrifugation and then cryopreserved in the vapor phase of liquid nitrogen. Analytical flow cytometry was used to check the purity and quantity of each magnetically sorted T cell population. From each sorted fraction, genomic DNA was isolated and quantified by UV absorbance on a Nanodrop 2000c.

Sequenced input: naive CD4+ T cells sorted from blood. Sample cell subset or site, as interpreted from the label and publication: CD45RA+ positively selected. The source is a man aged 30 to 45 in good health. The V and J segments used are TRBV7-2 and TRBJ2-2, and 8 bases in between align with TRBD1. The DNA reads TGTGCCAGCAAAGACAGGGGAGCCACCGGGGAGCTGTTTTTT. Translated, it gives CASKDRGATGELFF.